These 27 T cell receptor beta chains originate from one sample sequenced in a study of Graves' ophthalmopathy and Graves' hyperthyroidism. RNA served as the template for amplifying TCR beta CDR3 regions. Second-round multiplex PCR came after first-round RT-PCR with HTBI primers. MiXCR was run by TCRdb on the multiplex PCR reads, yielding one entry per CDR3 protein. The sample has a few hundred thousand distinct CDR3 sequences, under 45% seen once. Sequencing was carried out using peripheral blood or thyroid tissue (not recorded which). These receptors were obtained from an adult man with Graves' hyperthyroidism.

This clonotype showed up just a few times. Since the CDR3 does not end with the conserved phenylalanine or tryptophan, this likely comes from a read error. The gene calls are TRBV6-5 and TRBJ1-1, with 7 bases matching TRBD1. The germline CDR1 and CDR2 sequences are MNHEY and SVGAGI. Germline trimming cut 2 bases from V and 5 bases from J; bases unmatched to any gene: 5. The CDR3 is made up of 14 amino acids. The CDR3 DNA is TGTGCCAGCAGTTACAGGGGGCTAGGTACTGAAGCTTTCTCT. Its protein is CASSYRGLGTEAFS.

The V gene is TRBV9, the J gene TRBJ2-2; tentative D call: TRBD2 (6 bases). This CDR3 spans 13 amino acids. Trimming took off 3 bases at V and 7 bases at J, with 10 bases between the two ends. Germline-derived CDR1 and CDR2 are SGDLS and YYNGEE. CDR3 residues: CASSDPTSGELFF. In DNA, the CDR3 is TGTGCCAGCAGCGATCCGACTAGCGGGGAGCTGTTTTTT. The entire variable domain, with the rest obtained from reference TRBV9 and TRBJ2-2, is as follows: DSGVTQTPKHLITATGQRVTLRCSPRSGDLSVYWYQQSLDQGLQFLIQYYNGEERAKGNILERFSAQQFPDLHSELNLSSLELGDSALYFCASSDPTSGELFFGEGSRLTVL.

This clonotype has at least ten counts. This chain joins TRBV9 and TRBJ1-2; D is uncertain. The CDR3 contains 15 residues. Looked up from germline, CDR1 is SGDLS and CDR2 is YYNGEE. Deletions cut 4 bases from V and 1 base from J, with 14 bases between. CDR3: CASSPRDKSNYGYTF. CDR3 sequence (DNA): TGTGCCAGCAGCCCTAGAGATAAGAGTAACTATGGCTACACCTTC.

This chain links TRBV20-1 with TRBJ2-2; no firm D call. Germline values: CDR1 DFQATT, CDR2 SNEGSKA (reference sequence). Trimming removed 0 bases at V and 0 bases at J, with 5 bases between. The CDR3 length is 14 residues. The CDR3 DNA is TGCAGTGCTAGAGACACCGCGAACACCGGGGAGCTGTTTTTT. Protein sequence: CSARDTANTGELFF.

The J gene is TRBJ2-7, the V gene TRBV29-1; the match to TRBD2 covers 9 bases. The CDR3 is made up of 14 amino acids. The junction had 11 bases not matched to a gene; V was cut back by 4 bases and J by 7 bases. Germline V lookup: CDR1 SQVTM, CDR2 ANQGSEA. The CDR3 DNA follows: TGCAGCGTTGGGGGGACTAGCCGCTACAATGAGCAGTACTTC. Protein sequence: CSVGGTSRYNEQYF.

This clonotype was counted only a few times. The chain has TRBV5-1 and TRBJ2-7, with TRBD1 matching over 11 bases. Germline V CDR1 and CDR2: SGHRS, YFSETQ. After removal of 3 bases from V and 4 bases from J, the junction contained 9 bases not matched to a gene. This CDR3 contains 16 residues. The CDR3 region is CASSWFPGQGGYEQYF. The CDR3 nucleotides read TGCGCCAGCAGCTGGTTTCCGGGACAGGGGGGTTACGAGCAGTACTTC.

This clonotype was counted ten times or more. The chain is built from TRBV7-2 and TRBJ1-4; D unresolved. Trimming removed 6 bases from V and 7 bases from J, with 12 bases in between. In germline, CDR1 is SGHTA, CDR2 FQGNSA. CDR3 length: 13 residues. Here the CDR3 reads CASRLISGEKLFF. For the CDR3, the DNA is TGTGCCAGCAGATTGATAAGTGGTGAAAAACTGTTTTTT.

This clonotype came up many times. The chain has TRBV7-2 and TRBJ1-1; D remains unclear. Germline loops: CDR1 SGHTA, CDR2 FQGNSA. The germline V and J ends were trimmed by 0 bases and 3 bases, with 14 bases remaining between them. The CDR3 has 16 amino acids. This chain's CDR3 is CASSLAIRVGYTEAFF. The CDR3 DNA is TGTGCCAGCAGCTTAGCCATCCGGGTTGGTTACACTGAAGCTTTCTTT. Supplemented by reference TRBV7-2 and TRBJ1-1, the full variable domain reads GAGVSQSPSNKVTEKGKDVELRCDPISGHTALYWYRQSLGQGLEFLIYFQGNSAPDKSGLPSDRFSAERTGGSVSTLTIQRTQQEDSAVYLCASSLAIRVGYTEAFFGQGTRLTVV.

V usage is TRBV28 and J usage is TRBJ2-7; D might be TRBD1 (6 bases). The CDR3 is made up of 14 amino acids. Trimming shortened V by 5 bases and J by 9 bases, and 20 bases separated the two germline ends. Germline values: CDR1 MDHEN, CDR2 SYDVKM. The CDR3 bases are TGTGCCAGCAGTCCGGACAACAGGGTAGGGTGGCAGTACTTC. Translating gives CASSPDNRVGWQYF. Variable domain in full (rest from reference TRBV28 and TRBJ2-7): DVKVTQSSRYLVKRTGEKVFLECVQDMDHENMFWYRQDPGLGLRLIYFSYDVKMKEKGDIPEGYSVSREKKERFSLILESASTNQTSMYLCASSPDNRVGWQYFGPGTRLTVT.

Here the CDR3 reads CATGRAANTGELFF. The DNA for the CDR3 is TGTGCCACGGGAAGAGCGGCGAACACCGGGGAGCTGTTTTTT. The chain carries TRBV10-3 and TRBJ2-2; the D gene is possibly TRBD2 (5 bases). Trimming removed 10 bases at V and 0 bases at J, with 12 bases between. The germline CDR1 and CDR2 sequences are ENHRY and SYGVKD. There are 14 residues in the CDR3.

At least ten counts were recorded for this clonotype. The CDR3 nucleotides are TGTGCCAGCAGCCCGCGGCTGAACTCTGGGGCCAACGTCCTGACTTTC. It encodes CASSPRLNSGANVLTF. The rearrangement links TRBV3-1 to TRBJ2-6; no firm D call. Germline CDR1 reads LGHDT; CDR2 reads YNNKEL (reference sequence). The V end was cut by 4 bases, the J end by 0 bases, with 10 bases between. CDR3 length equals 16 residues.

This clonotype was detected many times. This sequence joins TRBV7-2 and TRBJ1-6, with D maybe TRBD1 (6 bases). In germline, CDR1 is SGHTA, CDR2 FQGNSA. Trimming pared 1 base from V and 4 bases from J, leaving 14 bases between. The length of the CDR3 is 17 residues. The DNA for the CDR3 is TGTGCCAGCAGCTTAGGGGGGGGGGGACAATATAATTCACCCCTCCACTTT. Protein product: CASSLGGGGQYNSPLHF.

The chain is built from TRBV7-9 and TRBJ2-7; 9 positions agree with TRBD1. Germline CDR1 is SEHNR and CDR2 is FQNEAQ (reference sequence). V shed 4 bases and J 10 bases; nucleotides not matched to a gene: 11. CDR3 length: 14 residues. In DNA, the CDR3 is TGTGCCAGCAGCTGGACAGGGGAGGTGCGCAGTCAGTACTTC. Translating it yields CASSWTGEVRSQYF.

The chain joins TRBV12-3 or TRBV12-4 to TRBJ1-5; perhaps TRBD1 as D (5 bases). There are 14 residues in the CDR3. V lost 5 bases and J lost 8, with 16 bases in between. CDR3 protein: CASSTGTSGKPQHF. Here the CDR3 DNA reads TGTGCCAGCAGTACCGGGACTAGCGGGAAGCCCCAGCATTTT.

The V and J genes are TRBV7-9 and TRBJ2-7; 10 bases align to TRBD1. This CDR3 comprises 15 residues. The junction had 9 bases not matched to a gene; V was cut back by 5 bases and J by 5 bases. Germline V gives CDR1 SEHNR, CDR2 FQNEAQ (reference sequence). The CDR3 DNA follows: TGTGCCAGCAGCCCGGCGACAGGGGGCCTCGACGAGCAGTACTTC. Protein sequence: CASSPATGGLDEQYF.

The rearrangement links TRBV13 to TRBJ2-5; 9 positions match TRBD1. Germline CDR1 is PRHDT and CDR2 is FYEKMQ (reference sequence). This CDR3 spans 15 amino acids. V was pared by 5 bases and J by 5 bases, with 9 bases of the junction left unmatched. CDR3 region: CASSVRQGVAETQYF. The DNA of the CDR3 is TGTGCCAGCAGCGTGAGACAGGGGGTTGCGGAGACCCAGTACTTC. The whole variable domain, remainder taken from reference TRBV13 and TRBJ2-5, is AAGVIQSPRHLIKEKRETATLKCYPIPRHDTVYWYQQGPGQDPQFLISFYEKMQSDKGSIPDRFSAQQFSDYHSELNMSSLELGDSALYFCASSVRQGVAETQYFGPGTRLLVL.

The genes are TRBV9 and TRBJ1-4; possible D gene TRBD1, 5 bases. The V end lost 8 bases, the J end lost 10 bases, and 18 bases lay between the germline ends. The CDR3 consists of 13 residues. Per germline, CDR1 SGDLS and CDR2 YYNGEE. For the CDR3, the DNA is TGTGCCAGTGGGGGTCCATCCACGGGAAAACTGTTTTTT. This translates into CASGGPSTGKLFF.

In its sample, this clonotype was seen many times. This chain connects TRBV10-1 to TRBJ2-7; perhaps TRBD2 as D (6 bases). Germline-derived CDR1 and CDR2 are WNHNN and SYGVQD (reference sequence). The CDR3 consists of 13 residues. The V and J ends lost 3 bases and 1 base respectively, with 7 bases between them. CDR3: CASSERGSYEQYF. In DNA form, the CDR3 reads TGCGCCAGCAGTGAACGGGGGTCCTACGAGCAGTACTTC.

V is TRBV19 and J is TRBJ2-2; tentative D call: TRBD1 (6 bases). V was clipped by 8 bases and J by 5 bases, with 12 bases between them. The CDR3 runs to 13 residues. CDR1 and CDR2 from the germline V gene are LNHDA and SQIVND (reference sequence). CDR3 nucleotide sequence: TGTGCCAGTCAGGTCAGGGGTACCGGGGAGCTGTTTTTT. Residues: CASQVRGTGELFF. Based on the CDR3 plus reference TRBV19 and TRBJ2-2, the full variable domain is DGGITQSPKYLFRKEGQNVTLSCEQNLNHDAMYWYRQDPGQGLRLIYYSQIVNDFQKGDIAEGYSVSREKKESFPLTVTSAQKNPTAFYLCASQVRGTGELFFGEGSRLTVL.

This clonotype was detected ten times or more. The chain couples TRBV2 to TRBJ1-1, with 9 positions matching TRBD1. The CDR3 loop spans 17 amino acids. The germline gives CDR1 SNHLY, CDR2 FYNNEI. J gave up 1 base and V 1 base, and 7 bases lay outside the gene matches. CDR3 sequence reads: CASSEGWTGVTNTEAFF. CDR3 sequence (DNA): TGTGCCAGCAGTGAAGGTTGGACAGGGGTAACGAACACTGAAGCTTTCTTT.

In the case of this clonotype: A read error may produce the germline difference seen at one junction end. This chain links TRBV10-2 with TRBJ1-4, with a possible D match to TRBD1 (5 bases). Germline V CDR1 and CDR2: WSHSY, SAAADI. There are 13 residues in the CDR3. This CDR3 is CASSSGFQEKLFF. CDR3 DNA sequence: TGTGCCAGCAGCTCAGGGTTCCAGGAAAAACTGTTTTTT.

This clonotype was detected only once. This may be a read error: a much more frequent sequence differs by one nucleotide. It is likely a read error, because the conserved phenylalanine at the end of the CDR3 is missing. V and J are TRBV19 and TRBJ2-2; 7 positions match TRBD1. This CDR3 is 14 amino acids long. V was pared by 7 bases and J by 6 bases, with 8 bases of the junction left unmatched. Germline CDR1 is LNHDA and CDR2 is SQIVND (reference sequence). CDR3 DNA sequence: TGTGCCAGTAAGAGGGGACAGCTTTCCGGGGAGCTGTTTTCT. Amino acids: CASKRGQLSGELFS.

Notes on this clonotype: A much more abundant neighbour one base away suggests this may be a read error. Without the conserved terminal phenylalanine or tryptophan, this CDR3 likely stems from a read error. The genes are TRBV7-8 and TRBJ2-5, with 12 bases aligning to TRBD2. The J call may be faulty, since TRBJ2-1 better matches the DNA end. This CDR3 contains 15 residues. The germline V gene encodes CDR1 SGHVS and CDR2 FQNEAQ. In nucleotides, the CDR3 is TGTGCCAGCAGCCGACTAGCGGGAGTAGGCAATGAGCAGTTCTTG. Its protein product is CASSRLAGVGNEQFL.

The chain joins TRBV5-1 to TRBJ1-6; the D is unclear. Trimming pared 2 bases from V and 9 bases from J, leaving 15 bases between. Per germline, CDR1 SGHRS and CDR2 YFSETQ. CDR3 size: 15 residues. CDR3 region: CASSLSGTNSSPLHF. As DNA, the CDR3 is TGCGCCAGCAGCTTATCTGGAACCAATAGTTCACCCCTCCACTTT. Complete variable domain (other parts from reference TRBV5-1 and TRBJ1-6): KAGVTQTPRYLIKTRGQQVTLSCSPISGHRSVSWYQQTPGQGLQFLFEYFSETQRNKGNFPGRFSGRQFSNSRSEMNVSTLELGDSALYLCASSLSGTNSSPLHFGNGTRLTVT.

The chain has TRBV7-9 and TRBJ2-5, with 8 bases matching TRBD2. V was pared by 5 bases and J by 5 bases, with 4 bases of the junction left unmatched. This CDR3 spans 13 amino acids. Germline values: CDR1 SEHNR, CDR2 FQNEAQ (reference sequence). As DNA, the CDR3 is TGTGCCAGCAGCCGAGCGGGAGCGGAGACCCAGTACTTC. Its translation is CASSRAGAETQYF. Variable domain in full (rest from reference TRBV7-9 and TRBJ2-5): DTGVSQNPRHKITKRGQNVTFRCDPISEHNRLYWYRQTLGQGPEFLTYFQNEAQLEKSRLLSDRFSAERPKGSFSTLEIQRTEQGDSAMYLCASSRAGAETQYFGPGTRLLVL.

This clonotype has at least ten counts. V gene TRBV29-1 combines with J gene TRBJ1-2; 7 bases are shared with TRBD1. The ends lost 6 bases at V and 1 base at J; junction bases unmatched: 20. The CDR3 runs 18 residues. Germline CDR1 is SQVTM and CDR2 is ANQGSEA. The chain's CDR3 is CSVAAPGTAHRHNYGYTF. CDR3 coding DNA: TGCAGCGTGGCCGCCCCGGGGACAGCACACCGCCATAACTATGGCTACACCTTC.

The rearrangement uses TRBV4-1 and TRBJ1-1, with D possibly matching TRBD1 (5 bases). Germline V lookup: CDR1 MGHRA, CDR2 YSYEKL. The CDR3 has 14 residues. V was shortened by 3 bases and J by 3 bases, with 11 bases between the two germline ends. The CDR3, as DNA: TGCGCCAGCAGCCAGGGGACCCGGGACACTGAAGCTTTCTTT. It yields the protein CASSQGTRDTEAFF.